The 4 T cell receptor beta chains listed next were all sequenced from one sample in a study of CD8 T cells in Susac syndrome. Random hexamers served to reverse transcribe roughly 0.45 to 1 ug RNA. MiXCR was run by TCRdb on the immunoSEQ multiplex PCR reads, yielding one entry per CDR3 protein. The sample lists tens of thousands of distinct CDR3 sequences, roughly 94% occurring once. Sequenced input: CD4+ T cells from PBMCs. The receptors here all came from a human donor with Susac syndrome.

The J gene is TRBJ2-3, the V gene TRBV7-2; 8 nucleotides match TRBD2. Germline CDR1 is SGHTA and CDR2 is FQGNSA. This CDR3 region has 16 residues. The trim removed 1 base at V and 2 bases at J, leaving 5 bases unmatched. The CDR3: CASSLVVGGVTDTQYF. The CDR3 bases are TGTGCCAGCAGCTTAGTGGTCGGGGGGGTCACAGATACGCAGTATTTT.

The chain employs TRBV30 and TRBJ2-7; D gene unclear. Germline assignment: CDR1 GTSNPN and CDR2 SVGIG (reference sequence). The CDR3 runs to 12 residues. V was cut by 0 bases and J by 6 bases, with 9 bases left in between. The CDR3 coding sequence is TGTGCCTGGAGTGTACCGGGTCCCGAGCAGTACTTC. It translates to CAWSVPGPEQYF.

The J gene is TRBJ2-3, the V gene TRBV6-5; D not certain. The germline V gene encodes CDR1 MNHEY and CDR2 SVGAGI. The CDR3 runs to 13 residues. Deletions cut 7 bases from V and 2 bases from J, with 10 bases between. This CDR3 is CASIWTLTDTQYF. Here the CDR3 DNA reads TGTGCCAGCATCTGGACCCTCACAGATACGCAGTATTTT.

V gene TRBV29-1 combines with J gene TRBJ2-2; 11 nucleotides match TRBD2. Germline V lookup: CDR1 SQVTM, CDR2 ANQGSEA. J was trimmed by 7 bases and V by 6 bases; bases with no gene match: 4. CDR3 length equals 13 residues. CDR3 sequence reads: CSVGLAGGGELFF. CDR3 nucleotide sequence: TGCAGCGTCGGACTAGCGGGTGGCGGGGAGCTGTTTTTT.